Given below is one T cell receptor beta chain in context. Its antigen is unidentified. The CDR3 runs to 17 residues. V was cut by 6 bases and J by 6 bases, with 23 bases left in between. Looked up from germline, CDR1 is LGHDT and CDR2 is YNNKEL (reference sequence). Treatment noted: AdE1-LMPpoly-expanded autologous EBV-specific T-cell therapy followed by anti-PD-1 nivolumab. TCRdb's table, derived via immunoSEQ multiplex PCR, lists solely in-frame clones and lacks some. The sample contains under 20,000 clones, about four fifths of which appear only once. This specimen belongs to a study of EBV T-cell therapy then PD-1 blockade in nasopharyngeal carcinoma.

The chain joins TRBV3-1 (or the pseudogene TRBV3-2) to TRBJ2-2; tentative D call: TRBD2 (5 bases). This sequence originates from a man aged 40-55 years with nasopharyngeal carcinoma. The sample consisted of CD8+ T cells from blood, taken around day 35 from a patient whose treatment included autologous EBV-specific T cells and nivolumab. In DNA, the CDR3 is TGTGCCAGCAGTGGGTATCGACGGGAAAGGAGCGCCGGGGAGCTGTTTTTT. Protein product: CASSGYRRERSAGELFF.